This T cell receptor beta chain was sequenced for a study of regulatory T cells in long-lasting Graves disease. Study observations and caveats: Graves' patients with persistent disease showed TCR diversity lower than patients newly diagnosed. Relative to new patients (roughly 980), persistent patients exhibited greater sharing of public clonotypes (around 2,500).

Comments on this clonotype: Its antigen is not identified.

This CDR3 comprises 18 residues. The V gene's germline CDR1 is SGDLS and CDR2 YYNGEE. V lost 3 bases to trimming and J lost 4 bases; unmatched junction nucleotides: 13. Noted time point: persistent/refractory GD, antithyroid drugs over 5 years with positive TRAb. Extracted PBMC RNA gave rise to the TCR library. Criteria from the American Thyroid Association guidelines were applied to diagnose Graves' disease. Arm-PCR of CDR3 regions with iRepertoire HTBI primers generated TCR beta libraries. TCRdb reprocessed the multiplex PCR reads with MiXCR, giving one entry per CDR3 protein. The data contain more than 650,000 distinct CDR3 sequences, around 32% of them singletons.

This TCR derives from a female donor with Graves disease. V and J are TRBV9 and TRBJ2-2; TRBD2 agrees at 9 bases. Sequencing used peripheral blood mononuclear cells (PBMCs), obtained when the disease was refractory, from a patient treated with antithyroid drugs. Here the CDR3 reads CASSGGGGLATVTGELFF. The DNA for the CDR3 is TGTGCCAGCAGCGGAGGCGGGGGACTAGCAACTGTCACCGGGGAGCTGTTTTTT.